These 14 T cell receptor beta chains were all obtained from the same sample, sequenced in a study of blood T cell repertoires in COVID-19. Measured with immunoSEQ multiplex PCR; TCRdb has only the in-frame clones, and not every one. Here the sample spans a few hundred thousand clones, more than 85% being singletons. Sequenced material: PBMCs or T cells enriched from blood (not recorded which). These receptors were obtained from a woman in her twenties or thirties who had recovered from COVID-19.

The rearrangement uses TRBV19 and TRBJ2-2, with 7 bases aligning to TRBD2. The CDR3 totals 15 residues. Unmatched junction bases numbered 5, after V lost 3 bases and J lost 4 bases. Germline loops: CDR1 LNHDA, CDR2 SQIVND (reference sequence). CDR3 sequence (DNA): TGTGCCAGTAGTATGGGTAGGGAGGGCACCGGGGAGCTGTTTTTT. As protein: CASSMGREGTGELFF.

This chain links TRBV6-5 with TRBJ2-3; weak D call: TRBD2 (7 bases). Germline V CDR1 and CDR2: MNHEY, SVGAGI. CDR3 length equals 16 residues. V was clipped by 2 bases and J by 1 base, with 13 bases between them. As DNA, the CDR3 is TGTGCCAGCAGTTACGGAGGGGGGGCAGGCACAGATACGCAGTATTTT. Its translation is CASSYGGGAGTDTQYF.

The chain carries TRBV30 and TRBJ1-4, with D unresolved. CDR1 is GTSNPN, CDR2 SVGIG, per germline (reference sequence). The V gene lost 1 base and the J gene lost 2 bases, with 5 bases spanning the gap. The CDR3 loop spans 13 amino acids. This CDR3 is CAWSGGTNEKLFF. The CDR3 region has the DNA TGTGCCTGGAGTGGCGGGACTAATGAAAAACTGTTTTTT.

DNA for the CDR3: TGTGCCAGCACGTCTAGCGGAGACTACGAGCAGTACTTC. Its protein is CASTSSGDYEQYF. This chain links TRBV6-5 with TRBJ2-7; 7 bases line up with TRBD2. V gave up 7 bases and J gave up 3 bases; unmatched junction bases: 6. Germline V gene lookup returns CDR1 MNHEY and CDR2 SVGAGI. The CDR3 totals 13 residues.

The rearrangement links TRBV11-3 to TRBJ1-5, with D possibly TRBD1 on 5 matching bases. Germline V gene data show CDR1 as SGHNT and CDR2 as YENEEA. This CDR3 is 14 amino acids long. V dropped 7 bases and J dropped 6 bases, with 16 bases sitting between them. CDR3 DNA sequence: TGTGCCAGCACACCGGGGCGGGGGGTTCAGCCCCAGCATTTT. Amino acids: CASTPGRGVQPQHF.

This rearrangement joins TRBV5-4 to TRBJ2-7; 13 nucleotides align to TRBD2. CDR3 length: 14 amino acids. The V and J ends lost 5 bases and 6 bases, in that order; junction bases with no gene match: 5. CDR1 SGHNT and CDR2 YYREEE come from the germline V gene (reference sequence). CDR3 in amino acids: CASSPGLAGAEQYF. CDR3 bases: TGTGCCAGCAGTCCAGGACTAGCGGGGGCCGAGCAGTACTTC.

The chain employs TRBV5-1 and TRBJ2-1; D gene unclear. Germline CDR1 is SGHRS and CDR2 is YFSETQ. The CDR3 covers 13 residues. V was trimmed by 4 bases and J by 3 bases, leaving 8 bases between them. The chain's CDR3 is CASSPDFYNEQFF. The CDR3 DNA is TGCGCCAGCAGCCCCGACTTCTACAATGAGCAGTTCTTC.

The V and J genes are TRBV2 and TRBJ1-2, with no clear D. Germline CDR1 is SNHLY and CDR2 is FYNNEI. CDR3 length: 17 amino acids. V shed 4 bases and J shed 0 bases, with 18 bases lying between them. CDR3 coding DNA: TGTGCCAGCAGTGCCGGTCATCTGGGCACTCCTAACTATGGCTACACCTTC. Protein product: CASSAGHLGTPNYGYTF.

V is TRBV7-6 and J is TRBJ2-2; TRBD1 matches at 7 bases. Germline trimming cut 5 bases from V and 4 bases from J; bases unmatched to any gene: 7. The germline V gene encodes CDR1 SGHVS and CDR2 FNYEAQ. There are 15 residues in the CDR3. CDR3 sequence: CASSLGSGGTGELFF. In DNA, the CDR3 is TGTGCCAGCAGCCTGGGTTCAGGGGGCACCGGGGAGCTGTTTTTT.

This chain joins TRBV2 and TRBJ2-7, with D unresolved. The CDR3 is made up of 14 amino acids. Deletions cut 3 bases from V and 2 bases from J, with 11 bases between. Per the germline V gene, CDR1 is SNHLY and CDR2 is FYNNEI. CDR3 sequence reads: CASSELAATYEQYF. The CDR3, as DNA: TGTGCCAGCAGTGAGCTGGCGGCTACCTACGAGCAGTACTTC.

The chain recombines TRBV30 with TRBJ1-5; TRBD1 aligns across 7 bases. This CDR3 has 14 residues. Germline CDR1 is GTSNPN and CDR2 is SVGIG (reference sequence). The junction had 7 bases not matched to a gene; V was cut back by 3 bases and J by 5 bases. CDR3 region: CAWSRGGGHQPQHF. The CDR3 bases are TGTGCCTGGAGCAGAGGGGGCGGTCATCAGCCCCAGCATTTT.

This clone was found once. The chain is built from TRBV18 and TRBJ2-5; 8 bases are shared with TRBD1. Germline V gene data show CDR1 as KGHSH and CDR2 as LQKENI. The junction had 11 bases not matched to a gene; V was cut back by 3 bases and J by 5 bases. The length of the CDR3 is 16 residues. The CDR3 bases are TGTGCCAGCTCACCCCCAGACAGGGGACCGAGGGAGACCCAGTACTTC. This gives the protein CASSPPDRGPRETQYF.

V gene TRBV28 combines with J gene TRBJ2-1; 8 nucleotides match TRBD1. With 8 bases clipped from V and 0 bases from J, the junction kept 6 bases outside the gene matches. Germline V gives CDR1 MDHEN, CDR2 SYDVKM. This CDR3 region has 15 residues. The CDR3 here is CASGGQDRSYNEQFF. The CDR3 nucleotides read TGTGCCAGCGGGGGACAGGACCGCTCCTACAATGAGCAGTTCTTC.

The chain has TRBV14 and TRBJ2-1; D is uncertain. There are 14 residues in the CDR3. The germline gives CDR1 SGHDN, CDR2 FVKESK. The V and J ends lost 4 bases and 0 bases respectively, with 7 bases between them. CDR3 DNA: TGTGCCAGCAGCCCCAGAAACTCCTACAATGAGCAGTTCTTC. This encodes CASSPRNSYNEQFF.